Listed below are T cell receptor beta chains from one sample, sequenced in a study of blood T cell repertoires in COVID-19. Assay: immunoSEQ multiplex PCR; the TCRdb copy retains only in-frame clones and omits some. The repertoire has about 280,000 clones, 88% of them found once; the top ten carry about 1%. The sample comprised PBMCs or T cells enriched from blood (not recorded which). These receptors were obtained from a woman aged 25 to 45 who had recovered from COVID-19. CDR3s include the opening cysteine and the closing phenylalanine or tryptophan. D genes are given only for firm matches. Clone size appears in some rows only: once, few, many, or a class for an expanded clone.

clone_size: NA
v_call: TRBV29-1
j_call: TRBJ1-4
d_call: TRBD1
cdr3_nt: TGCAGCGTTGGGTGGCAGGGGGCTGAAAAACTGTTTTTT
cdr3_aa: CSVGWQGAEKLFF

clone_size: NA
v_call: TRBV21-1
j_call: TRBJ1-2
d_call: NA
cdr3_nt: TGTGCCAGCAGCAAAGGAGGGACAGGACTATATGGCTACACCTTC
cdr3_aa: CASSKGGTGLYGYTF

clone_size: NA
v_call: TRBV9
j_call: TRBJ2-2
d_call: TRBD1
cdr3_nt: TGTGCCAGCAGCCCCATGTTCTTACGGGACAGGGGGCTCACGAAATCCACCGGGGAGCTGTTTTTT
cdr3_aa: CASSPMFLRDRGLTKSTGELFF

clone_size: NA
v_call: TRBV5-1
j_call: TRBJ2-3
d_call: NA
cdr3_nt: TGCGCCAGCGCCTCTGGGGGCAACACAGATACGCAGTATTTT
cdr3_aa: CASASGGNTDTQYF

clone_size: NA
v_call: TRBV9
j_call: TRBJ2-1
d_call: TRBD2
cdr3_nt: TGTGCCAGCAGCGTAGCAGCGGGGGAGGGTGAGCAGTTCTTC
cdr3_aa: CASSVAAGEGEQFF

clone_size: NA
v_call: TRBV19
j_call: TRBJ1-5
d_call: TRBD1
cdr3_nt: TGTGCCAGTAGTATCCGGGACAGCCTAGTCGGCGGCAATCAGCCCCAGCATTTT
cdr3_aa: CASSIRDSLVGGNQPQHF

clone_size: NA
v_call: TRBV29-1
j_call: TRBJ1-5
d_call: NA
cdr3_nt: TGCACCCATTGCGGGGACAATCAGCCCCAGCATTTT
cdr3_aa: CTHCGDNQPQHF

clone_size: few
v_call: TRBV25-1
j_call: TRBJ1-1
d_call: NA
cdr3_nt: TGTGCCAGCAGAGGGCCCGGGGTTCACACTGAAGCTTTCTTT
cdr3_aa: CASRGPGVHTEAFF

clone_size: NA
v_call: TRBV27
j_call: TRBJ1-5
d_call: NA
cdr3_nt: TGTGCCAGCAGTTTCGGGGGGCCCAATCAGCCCCAGCATTTT
cdr3_aa: CASSFGGPNQPQHF

clone_size: NA
v_call: TRBV5-4
j_call: TRBJ1-1
d_call: NA
cdr3_nt: TGTGCCAGCAGCATCAGGGTCATGAGCACTGAAGCTTTCTTT
cdr3_aa: CASSIRVMSTEAFF

clone_size: NA
v_call: TRBV28
j_call: TRBJ1-6
d_call: TRBD1
cdr3_nt: TGTGCCAGCAGTTCCCCGGACAGGGGCTTGTATAATTCACCCCTCCACTTT
cdr3_aa: CASSSPDRGLYNSPLHF

clone_size: NA
v_call: TRBV27
j_call: TRBJ2-7
d_call: TRBD2
cdr3_nt: TGTGCCAGCAAGGACGGCGGGAGGGGAAGAGAGCAGTACTTC
cdr3_aa: CASKDGGRGREQYF

clone_size: NA
v_call: TRBV4-1
j_call: TRBJ1-2
d_call: TRBD1
cdr3_nt: TGCGCCAGCAGCCACTCCGGGACAGGGTATTATGGCTACACCTTC
cdr3_aa: CASSHSGTGYYGYTF

clone_size: NA
v_call: TRBV9
j_call: TRBJ2-2
d_call: NA
cdr3_nt: TGTGCCAGCACCCTAGGGAGTAGCGTGAACACCGGGGAGCTGTTTTTT
cdr3_aa: CASTLGSSVNTGELFF

clone_size: NA
v_call: TRBV5-4
j_call: TRBJ1-1
d_call: NA
cdr3_nt: TGTGCCAGCAACCCCCCGACAGGCGAGAACACTGAAGCTTTCTTT
cdr3_aa: CASNPPTGENTEAFF

clone_size: NA
v_call: TRBV3-1/TRBV3-2
j_call: TRBJ2-1
d_call: TRBD2
cdr3_nt: TGTGCCAGCAGGGAAGGGACTAGCGGGGGTCTTCCCAGGCATCGTGAGCAGTTCTTC
cdr3_aa: CASREGTSGGLPRHREQFF

clone_size: NA
v_call: TRBV28
j_call: TRBJ1-5
d_call: NA
cdr3_nt: TGTGCCAGCAGAACCCAGGGATATAGCAATCAGCCCCAGCATTTT
cdr3_aa: CASRTQGYSNQPQHF

clone_size: NA
v_call: TRBV6-2/TRBV6-3
j_call: TRBJ2-2
d_call: NA
cdr3_nt: TGTGCCAGCAGTTACTTAGCTTCCACCGGGGAGCTGTTTTTT
cdr3_aa: CASSYLASTGELFF

clone_size: NA
v_call: TRBV6-2/TRBV6-3
j_call: TRBJ1-2
d_call: TRBD1
cdr3_nt: TGTGCCAGCAGCCGGGGGACAGGGTATGGCTACACCTTC
cdr3_aa: CASSRGTGYGYTF

clone_size: NA
v_call: TRBV28
j_call: TRBJ1-1
d_call: TRBD1
cdr3_nt: TGTGCCAGCAGTACGTGGACAGGGGACACTGAAGCTTTCTTT
cdr3_aa: CASSTWTGDTEAFF

clone_size: once
v_call: TRBV18
j_call: TRBJ2-5
d_call: NA
cdr3_nt: TGTGCCAGCTCACCAAGGCAGGCCCAGGGCGAGACCCAGTACTTC
cdr3_aa: CASSPRQAQGETQYF

clone_size: once
v_call: TRBV7-9
j_call: TRBJ1-6
d_call: TRBD1
cdr3_nt: TGTGCCAGCAGCTCTTCCCCCGGGACAGCGTCTAATTCACCCCTCCACTTT
cdr3_aa: CASSSSPGTASNSPLHF

clone_size: NA
v_call: TRBV5-1
j_call: TRBJ1-2
d_call: NA
cdr3_nt: TGCGCCAGCAGTCCGAGGGCGGTGAGTGGCTACACCTTC
cdr3_aa: CASSPRAVSGYTF

clone_size: NA
v_call: TRBV5-1
j_call: TRBJ2-4
d_call: NA
cdr3_nt: TGCGCCAGCAGCCTGACCGCGGCGGCGGAGAACATTCAGTACTTC
cdr3_aa: CASSLTAAAENIQYF

clone_size: NA
v_call: TRBV15
j_call: TRBJ1-2
d_call: TRBD1
cdr3_nt: TGTGCCACCAGCAGTGGGGACAGGGTGTTTGGCTACACCTTC
cdr3_aa: CATSSGDRVFGYTF

clone_size: few
v_call: TRBV5-5
j_call: TRBJ2-6
d_call: TRBD1
cdr3_nt: TGTGCCAGCAGCTTTGAAGGCAGGGGGAGAGGAGGGGCCAACGTCCTGACTTTC
cdr3_aa: CASSFEGRGRGGANVLTF

clone_size: NA
v_call: TRBV21-1
j_call: TRBJ1-6
d_call: NA
cdr3_nt: TGTGCCAGCAGCAAAGCCTTCGACAGGGTCGGGTCACCCCTCCACTTT
cdr3_aa: CASSKAFDRVGSPLHF

clone_size: NA
v_call: TRBV10-3
j_call: TRBJ1-5
d_call: TRBD1
cdr3_nt: TGTGCCATCAGTGAGACTTCAGGGGGCGATCAGCCCCAGCATTTT
cdr3_aa: CAISETSGGDQPQHF

clone_size: NA
v_call: TRBV5-1
j_call: TRBJ1-1
d_call: NA
cdr3_nt: TGCGCCAGCAGTACTTGGAGGAATGCGGTGAACACTGAAGCTTTCTTT
cdr3_aa: CASSTWRNAVNTEAFF

clone_size: NA
v_call: TRBV7-3
j_call: TRBJ1-1
d_call: TRBD1
cdr3_nt: TGTGCCAGCAGCAATCCGGGACAGGATACTTTCTTT
cdr3_aa: CASSNPGQDTFF

clone_size: NA
v_call: TRBV11-1
j_call: TRBJ2-7
d_call: TRBD1
cdr3_nt: TGTGCCAGCAGCTTGGGACAGGGACGCGAGCAGTACTTC
cdr3_aa: CASSLGQGREQYF

clone_size: NA
v_call: TRBV4-3
j_call: TRBJ2-1
d_call: NA
cdr3_nt: TGCGCCAGCAGCCAAGACAGGGTCGGTTACAATGAGCAGTTCTTC
cdr3_aa: CASSQDRVGYNEQFF

clone_size: NA
v_call: TRBV11-3
j_call: TRBJ2-1
d_call: NA
cdr3_nt: TGTGCCAGCAGCCCCTCATCGACGGGAGAGAGGGGGCATGAGCAGTTCTTC
cdr3_aa: CASSPSSTGERGHEQFF

clone_size: NA
v_call: TRBV24-1
j_call: TRBJ1-1
d_call: NA
cdr3_nt: TGTGCCACCAGTGATTTGCGCAGCACTGAAGCTTTCTTT
cdr3_aa: CATSDLRSTEAFF

clone_size: NA
v_call: TRBV28
j_call: TRBJ2-7
d_call: NA
cdr3_nt: TGTGCCAGCAGTACACAGACCTACGAGCAGTACTTC
cdr3_aa: CASSTQTYEQYF

clone_size: NA
v_call: TRBV25-1
j_call: TRBJ2-5
d_call: NA
cdr3_nt: TGTGCCAGCACCCGGGGGAGAGAAGAGACCCAGTACTTC
cdr3_aa: CASTRGREETQYF

clone_size: few
v_call: TRBV2
j_call: TRBJ2-3
d_call: NA
cdr3_nt: TGTGCCAGCAGTGGTCCTTTCACAGATACGCAGTATTTT
cdr3_aa: CASSGPFTDTQYF

clone_size: NA
v_call: TRBV11-2
j_call: TRBJ1-5
d_call: NA
cdr3_nt: TGTGCCAGCAGCTTAGAAGACGGGGATCAGCCCCAGCATTTT
cdr3_aa: CASSLEDGDQPQHF

clone_size: NA
v_call: TRBV30
j_call: TRBJ1-5
d_call: TRBD1
cdr3_nt: TGTGCCTGGAGTGGATCAACAGGGGGGGCCCAGCATTTT
cdr3_aa: CAWSGSTGGAQHF

clone_size: NA
v_call: TRBV19
j_call: TRBJ1-1
d_call: NA
cdr3_nt: TGTGCCAGTACTTATAGGGGTCCGGGGGGAGGCACTGAAGCTTTCTTT
cdr3_aa: CASTYRGPGGGTEAFF

clone_size: NA
v_call: TRBV10-3
j_call: TRBJ2-7
d_call: NA
cdr3_nt: TGTGCCATCAGTGAGTCTGGGCCCATGTACGACGAGCAGTACTTC
cdr3_aa: CAISESGPMYDEQYF

clone_size: once
v_call: TRBV6-5
j_call: TRBJ1-6
d_call: TRBD1
cdr3_nt: TGTGCCAGCAGTTACTACGGACAGGGGCATTCACCCCTCCACTTT
cdr3_aa: CASSYYGQGHSPLHF

clone_size: NA
v_call: TRBV7-9
j_call: TRBJ1-5
d_call: NA
cdr3_nt: TGTGCCAGCAGCCCCGTGGGGGGGGGCCGAGATCAGCCCCAGCATTTT
cdr3_aa: CASSPVGGGRDQPQHF

clone_size: NA
v_call: TRBV19
j_call: TRBJ1-2
d_call: NA
cdr3_nt: TGTGCCAGTAGTATACTCACAGGGAGCTGGGTCTATGGCTACACCTTC
cdr3_aa: CASSILTGSWVYGYTF

clone_size: few
v_call: TRBV5-1
j_call: TRBJ1-1
d_call: NA
cdr3_nt: TGCGCCAGCAGCTTGGCCGGCGGGGGGCGCGGAGTGACTGAAGCTTTCTTT
cdr3_aa: CASSLAGGGRGVTEAFF